This entry lists 23 T cell receptor beta chains sequenced from one sample in a study of blood T cells in healthy people across ages. The use of a sample-barcoded 5' primer and a J-beta primer mix characterized a second PCR of about 7 to 12 cycles. TCRdb itself ran the 5' RACE reads through MiXCR, one entry per CDR3 protein. The sample holds roughly 1.7 million distinct CDR3 sequences, about 31% seen once. The material sequenced was blood. Receptor source: a woman in her 30s in good health.

A word on this clonotype: A read error may be the cause here, since a much bigger clone is one base away. The chain recombines TRBV28 with TRBJ2-7, with 7 bases lining up with TRBD1. CDR1 MDHEN and CDR2 SYDVKM come from the germline V gene. The CDR3 loop spans 15 amino acids. The V segment lost 6 bases and the J segment 0 bases; nucleotides outside the gene matches: 8. This CDR3 reads CASSSPGQISYEQYF. In DNA form, the CDR3 reads TGTGCCAGCAGCTCACCGGGACAGATCTCCTACGAGCAGTACTTC.

This clonotype was counted ten times or more. The chain combines TRBV29-1 with TRBJ2-5; D is perhaps TRBD1 (7 bases). This CDR3 comprises 13 residues. Deletions cut 4 bases from V and 5 bases from J, with 14 bases between. Germline V gene lookup returns CDR1 SQVTM and CDR2 ANQGSEA. CDR3 amino acids: CSVVAGGQETQYF. The CDR3 coding sequence is TGCAGCGTTGTGGCAGGGGGGCAGGAGACCCAGTACTTC. Full variable domain (missing parts from reference TRBV29-1 and TRBJ2-5): SAVISQKPSRDICQRGTSLTIQCQVDSQVTMMFWYRQQPGQSLTLIATANQGSEATYESGFVIDKFPISRPNLTFSTLTVSNMSPEDSSIYLCSVVAGGQETQYFGPGTRLLVL.

This clonotype was recorded many times. The chain joins TRBV29-1 to TRBJ2-3; 8 nucleotides match TRBD2. Germline V gene lookup returns CDR1 SQVTM and CDR2 ANQGSEA. The CDR3 runs to 16 residues. With V trimmed by 0 bases and J by 2 bases, 7 bases remained unmatched. This CDR3 is CSVEDPLAGNTDTQYF. The DNA for the CDR3 is TGCAGCGTTGAAGATCCCCTAGCGGGTAACACAGATACGCAGTATTTT.

This clonotype was picked up a small number of times. The rearrangement links TRBV25-1 to TRBJ2-1; no reliable D call. The V gene's germline CDR1 is MGHDK and CDR2 SYGVNS. This CDR3 has 12 residues. V shed 2 bases and J shed 7 bases, with 6 bases lying between them. In DNA form, the CDR3 reads TGTGCCAGCAGTGAACAGTGGAATGAGCAGTTCTTC. Protein product: CASSEQWNEQFF.

This clonotype was found many times. The chain uses TRBV6-2 or TRBV6-3 and TRBJ2-3; possibly TRBD2 for D (6 bases). The CDR3 sequence is 15 residues long. CDR1 is MNHEY and CDR2 is SVGEGT in the germline V gene. V lost 2 bases to trimming and J lost 2 bases, with 11 bases between them. The CDR3 protein is CASSYGAGYTDTQYF. The CDR3 DNA is TGTGCCAGCAGTTACGGGGCGGGGTACACAGATACGCAGTATTTT.

J is TRBJ2-5 and V is TRBV2; D perhaps matches TRBD1 (5 bases). The J call may not be correct, given that the DNA end is closer to TRBJ2-7. The CDR3 runs to 14 residues. The germline V gene encodes CDR1 SNHLY and CDR2 FYNNEI. This chain's CDR3 is CASRGPAKDYEQYF. The CDR3 DNA reads as TGTGCCAGCAGGGGGCCCGCGAAAGACTACGAGCAGTACTTC.

As for this clonotype: This sequence may be a read error, since a much larger clone differs from it by one base. The J gene is TRBJ2-1, the V gene TRBV4-1, with TRBD2 matching over 11 bases. The CDR3 sequence is 16 residues long. The J segment lost 9 bases and the V segment lost 0 bases, leaving 7 bases of the junction unmatched. The germline CDR1 and CDR2 sequences are MGHRA and YSYEKL. DNA for the CDR3: TGCGCCAGCAGCCAAGATAGAGTAGCGGGGGGGTCTGAGCAGTTCTTC. Its translation: CASSQDRVAGGSEQFF.

The chain carries TRBV12-3 or TRBV12-4 and TRBJ2-1; D is unresolved. Trimming removed 7 bases at V and 10 bases at J, with 14 bases between. CDR3 length: 12 residues. CDR3 residues: CASTILVGEQFF. CDR3 DNA sequence: TGTGCCAGCACCATATTAGTGGGGGAGCAGTTCTTC.

The chain has TRBV11-2 and TRBJ2-7, with 14 bases matching TRBD2. Germline CDR1 SGHAT, CDR2 FQNNGV. This CDR3 is 15 amino acids long. Unmatched junction bases numbered 8, after V lost 6 bases and J lost 7 bases. CDR3 in amino acids: CASRKTSGRAWEQYF. DNA for the CDR3: TGTGCCAGCAGAAAGACTAGCGGGAGGGCCTGGGAGCAGTACTTC.

A word on this clonotype: One end of the junction fails to match germline, which may point to a read error. The chain carries TRBV4-2 and TRBJ2-3; 9 positions match TRBD2. Germline CDR1 reads LGHNA; CDR2 reads YNFKEQ. This CDR3 spans 18 amino acids. DNA for the CDR3: TGTGCCTGCAGCCAAGAGTCTGGGACTAGCTGGGGCACAGATGCGCAGTATTTT. This sequence encodes CACSQESGTSWGTDAQYF.

This clonotype was seen only a few times. The V and J genes are TRBV4-1 and TRBJ2-7; 15 positions match TRBD2. V shed 1 base, J shed 3 bases, and the junction held 7 bases outside the gene matches. This CDR3 region has 18 residues. Germline CDR1 and CDR2: MGHRA and YSYEKL. The CDR3 nucleotides are TGCGCCAGCAGCCAAGTTCCCGGGACTAGCGGGAGGTACTACGAGCAGTACTTC. Its translation: CASSQVPGTSGRYYEQYF.

The chain employs TRBV7-9 and TRBJ2-2; no clear D. The V end lost 4 bases, the J end lost 4 bases, and 16 bases lay between the germline ends. Germline CDR1 reads SEHNR; CDR2 reads FQNEAQ (reference sequence). This CDR3 has 16 amino acids. CDR3 sequence (DNA): TGTGCCAGCAGCTATACTCTCTCGGTCGGCACCGGGGAGCTGTTTTTT. It is translated as CASSYTLSVGTGELFF.

In this sample, this clonotype turned up a few times. The gene calls are TRBV20-1 and TRBJ2-3, with a possible D match to TRBD2 (6 bases). Trimming stripped 3 bases from V and 4 bases from J, with 8 bases between. This CDR3 has 12 residues. Germline-derived CDR1 and CDR2 are DFQATT and SNEGSKA (reference sequence). The CDR3, as DNA: TGCAGTGCTAGTCGGGGGTCAGATACGCAGTATTTT. The encoded protein is CSASRGSDTQYF.

The V call is TRBV7-6, the J call TRBJ1-1, with 8 bases lining up with TRBD1. CDR3 size: 14 residues. Germline V CDR1 and CDR2: SGHVS, FNYEAQ. J was trimmed by 11 bases and V by 5 bases; bases with no gene match: 13. CDR3 sequence (DNA): TGTGCCAGCAGCCCCCGGACAGGGACAGCTTCGGCTTTCTTT. It yields the protein CASSPRTGTASAFF.

The chain uses TRBV4-1 and TRBJ2-3, with a possible D match to TRBD2 (6 bases). CDR3 length: 17 amino acids. Trimming stripped 2 bases from V and 2 bases from J, with 17 bases between. Per the germline V gene, CDR1 is MGHRA and CDR2 is YSYEKL. CDR3 nucleotides: TGCGCCAGCAGCCAAAATCACAGAGCGGGTAACACAGATACGCAGTATTTT. Protein sequence: CASSQNHRAGNTDTQYF.

This clonotype occurred a few times. This rearrangement joins TRBV3-1 to TRBJ2-7; 7 bases are a match to TRBD1. The CDR3 contains 16 residues. Germline CDR1 LGHDT, CDR2 YNNKEL (reference sequence). Trimming at V came to 5 bases and at J to 2 bases, leaving 12 bases not matched to a gene. The CDR3 DNA follows: TGTGCCAGCAGCAATGACAGGGTAGGCCTAGCCTACGAGCAGTACTTC. Its protein is CASSNDRVGLAYEQYF.

The genes are TRBV20-1 and TRBJ2-1, with unresolved D. CDR3 length: 14 residues. Germline V gives CDR1 DFQATT, CDR2 SNEGSKA (reference sequence). V was pared by 3 bases and J by 0 bases, with 9 bases between. CDR3 DNA sequence: TGCAGTGCTAGGACTCTGAGCTCCTACAATGAGCAGTTCTTC. It is translated as CSARTLSSYNEQFF.

This clonotype was seen a few times. The chain combines TRBV6-1 with TRBJ2-5; perhaps D is TRBD1 or TRBD2 (5 bases each). V shed 1 base and J shed 2 bases, with 11 bases lying between them. Germline-derived CDR1 and CDR2 are MNHNS and SASEGT. This CDR3 contains 15 residues. The CDR3 loop is CASSEGDRLQETQYF. CDR3 bases: TGTGCCAGCAGTGAAGGAGACAGACTACAAGAGACCCAGTACTTC.

This clonotype occurred many times. CDR3 sequence (DNA): TGCAGTGCTAGAGATTTCCGGGACCCCATACAAGAGACCCAGTACTTC. Encoded protein: CSARDFRDPIQETQYF. V and J are TRBV20-1 and TRBJ2-5, with D perhaps matching TRBD1 or TRBD2 (5 bases each). CDR1 and CDR2 from the germline V gene are DFQATT and SNEGSKA (reference sequence). V lost 0 bases and J 2 bases, leaving 16 bases between the germline ends. The CDR3 has 16 residues.

Notes on this clonotype: This clone may be a read error of a much larger clone one base away. This rearrangement joins TRBV29-1 to TRBJ2-7, with TRBD2 matching over 12 bases. This CDR3 has 16 residues. Unmatched junction bases numbered 8, after V lost 2 bases and J lost 3 bases. Germline-derived CDR1 and CDR2 are SQVTM and ANQGSEA. DNA of the CDR3: TGCAGCGTTGAATCCGCGACTAGCGGGAGCGTCTACGAGCAGTACTTC. It translates to CSVESATSGSVYEQYF.

This clonotype occurred many times. The gene calls are TRBV28 and TRBJ2-3; 8 bases match TRBD2. The CDR3 spans 14 residues. Germline CDR1 is MDHEN and CDR2 is SYDVKM. V was pared by 5 bases and J by 8 bases, with 9 bases of the junction left unmatched. The CDR3 DNA reads as TGTGCCAGCAGTCCCCGGGGACTAGGGGGTACGCAGTATTTT. This translates into CASSPRGLGGTQYF.

The gene calls are TRBV30 and TRBJ1-1; tentatively, D is TRBD1 (5 bases). The V and J ends lost 8 bases and 10 bases respectively, with 20 bases between them. Looked up from germline, CDR1 is GTSNPN and CDR2 is SVGIG (reference sequence). The CDR3 contains 12 residues. The CDR3 here is CAQALVGRGAFF. The CDR3 DNA reads TGTGCCCAGGCGTTAGTTGGAAGGGGAGCTTTCTTT.

This chain connects TRBV6-1 to TRBJ2-5; the match to TRBD2 covers 9 bases. After removal of 4 bases from V and 1 base from J, the junction contained 7 bases not matched to a gene. Germline V lookup: CDR1 MNHNS, CDR2 SASEGT. The CDR3 runs 16 residues. CDR3 amino acids: CASSAEAGGSQETQYF. The CDR3 coding sequence is TGTGCCAGCAGTGCCGAGGCGGGAGGGAGCCAAGAGACCCAGTACTTC.